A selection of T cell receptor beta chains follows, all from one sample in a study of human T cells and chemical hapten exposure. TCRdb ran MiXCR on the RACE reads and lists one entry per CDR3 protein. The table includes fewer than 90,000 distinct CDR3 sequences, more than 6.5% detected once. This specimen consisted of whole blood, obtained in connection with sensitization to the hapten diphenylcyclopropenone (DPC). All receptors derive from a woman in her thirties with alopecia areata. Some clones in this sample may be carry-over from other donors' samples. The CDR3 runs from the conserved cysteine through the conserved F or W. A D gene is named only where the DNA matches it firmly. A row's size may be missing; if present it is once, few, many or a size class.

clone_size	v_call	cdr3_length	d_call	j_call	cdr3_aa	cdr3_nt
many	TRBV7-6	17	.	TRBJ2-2	CASSPVGGTSNTGELFF	TGTGCCAGCAGCCCCGTTGGGGGCACCTCGAACACCGGGGAGCTGTTTTTT
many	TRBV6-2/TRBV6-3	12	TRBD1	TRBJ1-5	CATGDSNQPQHF	TGTGCGACAGGGGATAGCAATCAGCCCCAGCATTTT
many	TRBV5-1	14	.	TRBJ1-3	CASSLPGNGNTIYF	TGCGCCAGCAGCTTACCGGGAAATGGAAACACCATATATTTT
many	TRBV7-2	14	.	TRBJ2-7	CASSLALTQYEQYF	TGTGCCAGCAGCTTAGCGCTGACTCAATACGAGCAGTACTTC
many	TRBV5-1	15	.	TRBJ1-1	CASSSNGRGGPEAFF	TGCGCCAGCAGCAGCAACGGGAGGGGGGGCCCTGAAGCTTTCTTT
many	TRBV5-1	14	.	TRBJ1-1	CASSFAQGNTEAFF	TGCGCCAGCAGCTTTGCCCAAGGGAACACTGAAGCTTTCTTT
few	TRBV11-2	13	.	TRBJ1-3	CASSSTSGNTIYF	TGTGCCAGCAGCTCTACGTCGGGAAACACCATATATTTT
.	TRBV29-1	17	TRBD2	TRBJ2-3	CSVGGLLFFGRTDTQYF	TGCAGCGTTGGGGGACTACTTTTTTTCGGACGCACAGATACGCAGTATTTT
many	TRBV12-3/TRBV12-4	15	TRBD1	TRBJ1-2	CASRPDRAANYGYTF	TGTGCCAGCAGACCCGACAGGGCAGCTAACTATGGCTACACCTTC
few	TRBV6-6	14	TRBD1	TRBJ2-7	CASSFDRGRGEQYF	TGTGCCAGCAGTTTCGACAGGGGGCGAGGCGAGCAGTACTTC
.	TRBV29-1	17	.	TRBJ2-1	CSVGPFWLSDSYNEQFF	TGCAGCGTTGGGCCGTTTTGGCTCTCGGACTCCTACAATGAGCAGTTCTTC
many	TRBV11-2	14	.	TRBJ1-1	CASSQNLGTTEAFF	TGTGCCAGCAGCCAGAACCTGGGGACCACTGAAGCTTTCTTT
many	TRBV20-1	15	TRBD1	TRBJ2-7	CSARDPGQGLYEQYF	TGCAGTGCTAGAGATCCAGGACAGGGGCTCTACGAGCAGTACTTC
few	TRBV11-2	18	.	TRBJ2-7	CASSLDQTRRRRKYEQYF	TGTGCCAGCAGCTTAGACCAGACGAGGCGGAGGCGAAAATACGAGCAGTACTTC
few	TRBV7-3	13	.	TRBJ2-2	CASRSTNTGELFF	TGTGCCAGCCGTAGTACAAACACCGGGGAGCTGTTTTTT
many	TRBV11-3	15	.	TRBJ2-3	CASSLGQQSTDTQYF	TGTGCCAGCAGCTTAGGACAGCAGAGCACAGATACGCAGTATTTT
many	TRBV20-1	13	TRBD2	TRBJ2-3	CSAERGGWDTQYF	TGCAGTGCTGAGCGGGGGGGCTGGGATACGCAGTATTTT
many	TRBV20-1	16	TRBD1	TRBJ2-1	CSATHGTGIPYNEQFF	TGCAGTGCTACCCACGGGACAGGTATACCCTACAATGAGCAGTTCTTC
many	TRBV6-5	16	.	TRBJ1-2	CASSYDSTVTNYGYTF	TGTGCCAGCAGTTACGATTCGACAGTTACTAACTATGGCTACACCTTC
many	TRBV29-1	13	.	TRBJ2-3	CSVGGIVTDTQYF	TGCAGCGTTGGAGGCATTGTCACAGATACGCAGTATTTT
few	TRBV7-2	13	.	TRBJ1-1	CASSSRLNTEAFF	TGTGCCAGCAGCTCACGCCTGAACACTGAAGCTTTCTTT
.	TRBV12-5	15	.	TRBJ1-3	CASGLGTGSGNTIYF	TGTGCTAGTGGTTTGGGGACCGGCTCTGGAAACACCATATATTTT
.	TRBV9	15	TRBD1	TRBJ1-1	CASSGRTGVNTEAFF	TGTGCCAGCAGCGGGCGGACAGGGGTGAACACTGAAGCTTTCTTT
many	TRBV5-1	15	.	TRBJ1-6	CASSLAGSLISPLHF	TGCGCCAGCAGCTTGGCTGGCAGTCTGATATCACCCCTCCACTTT
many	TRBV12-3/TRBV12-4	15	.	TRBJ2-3	CASNVFETSTDTQYF	TGTGCCAGCAACGTCTTCGAAACCTCCACAGATACGCAGTATTTT
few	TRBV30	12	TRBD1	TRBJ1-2	CAGTVTNYGYTF	TGTGCTGGGACAGTCACTAACTATGGCTACACCTTC
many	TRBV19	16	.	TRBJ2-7	CASSINLRLETYEQYF	TGTGCCAGTAGTATCAATCTCAGACTTGAAACCTACGAGCAGTACTTC
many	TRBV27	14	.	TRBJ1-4	CASRRWETHEKLFF	TGTGCCAGCCGACGTTGGGAGACACATGAAAAACTGTTTTTT
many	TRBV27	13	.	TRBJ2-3	CASRAWVTDTQYF	TGTGCCAGCAGGGCCTGGGTCACAGATACGCAGTATTTT
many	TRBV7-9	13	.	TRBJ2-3	CASSGSSTDTQYF	TGTGCCAGCAGCGGATCTAGCACAGATACGCAGTATTTT
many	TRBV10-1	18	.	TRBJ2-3	CASSESAGGQVVADTQYF	TGCGCCAGCAGTGAGTCGGCCGGCGGTCAGGTTGTCGCAGATACGCAGTATTTT
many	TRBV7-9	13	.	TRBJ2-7	CASSPPMSHEQYF	TGTGCCAGCAGCCCCCCAATGAGCCACGAGCAGTACTTC
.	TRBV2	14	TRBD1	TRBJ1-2	CASSRQGATDGYTF	TGTGCCAGCAGCCGACAGGGGGCTACGGATGGCTACACCTTC
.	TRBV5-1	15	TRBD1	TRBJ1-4	CASSRGQGGAEKLFF	TGCGCCAGCAGCCGGGGACAGGGAGGTGCGGAAAAACTGTTTTTT
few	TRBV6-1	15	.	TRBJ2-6	CASSPGAWGANVLTF	TGTGCCAGCTCCCCCGGGGCCTGGGGGGCCAACGTCCTGACTTTC
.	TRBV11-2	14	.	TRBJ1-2	CASSSGSTNYGYTF	TGTGCCAGCAGTTCAGGATCCACCAACTATGGCTACACCTTC
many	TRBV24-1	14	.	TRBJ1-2	CATKLVGPNYGYTF	TGTGCCACCAAGTTGGTGGGACCGAACTATGGCTACACCTTC
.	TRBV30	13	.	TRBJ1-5	CAWSVGVRQPQHF	TGTGCCTGGAGTGTAGGGGTACGTCAGCCCCAGCATTTT
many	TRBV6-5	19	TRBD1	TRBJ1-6	CASSYSGQGLSSYNSPLHF	TGTGCCAGCAGTTACTCGGGACAGGGATTAAGCTCCTATAATTCACCCCTCCACTTT
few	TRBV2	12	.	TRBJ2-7	CASTGQLREQYF	TGTGCCAGCACCGGACAGTTACGCGAGCAGTACTTC
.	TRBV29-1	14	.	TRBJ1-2	CSVEPTGRRYGYTF	TGCAGCGTTGAACCTACCGGGAGGAGGTATGGCTACACCTTC
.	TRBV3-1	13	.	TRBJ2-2	CASSQAGTGELFF	TGTGCCAGCAGCCAAGCGGGGACCGGGGAGCTGTTTTTT
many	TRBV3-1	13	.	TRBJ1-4	CASSQELGEKLFF	TGTGCCAGCAGCCAAGAACTCGGGGAAAAACTGTTTTTT